These 16 T cell receptor beta chains originate from one sample sequenced in a study of T cell changes during pregnancy in multiple sclerosis. Assay used: immunoSEQ multiplex PCR; TCRdb lists only in-frame clones, some missing. Seen here are approximately 90,000 clones, about 94% observed once, and the top ten hold about 0.8%. The sample here was peripheral blood, taken in the third trimester of pregnancy. The receptors originated from a female donor with multiple sclerosis, enrolled in a pregnancy study.

The chain links TRBV29-1 to TRBJ2-5; D call uncertain. Germline V gene data show CDR1 as SQVTM and CDR2 as ANQGSEA. Trimming stripped 2 bases from V and 3 bases from J, with 10 bases between. The CDR3 sequence is 13 residues long. The CDR3 loop reads CSVEYLIKETQYF. As DNA, the CDR3 is TGCAGCGTTGAATACCTAATAAAAGAGACCCAGTACTTC.

The rearrangement joins TRBV11-2 to TRBJ2-7; TRBD2 agrees at 10 bases. J gave up 2 bases and V 1 base, and 11 bases lay outside the gene matches. The CDR3 runs to 18 residues. Per germline, CDR1 SGHAT and CDR2 FQNNGV. DNA of the CDR3: TGTGCCAGCAGCTTAGGAGCGGGTAGCGGGAGGATAGCCTACGAGCAGTACTTC. Its translation: CASSLGAGSGRIAYEQYF. Full variable domain (missing parts from reference TRBV11-2 and TRBJ2-7): EAGVAQSPRYKIIEKRQSVAFWCNPISGHATLYWYQQILGQGPKLLIQFQNNGVVDDSQLPKDRFSAERLKGVDSTLKIQPAKLEDSAVYLCASSLGAGSGRIAYEQYFGPGTRLTVT.

The chain is built from TRBV7-6 and TRBJ2-3; D is possibly TRBD2 (5 bases). V shed 0 bases and J shed 0 bases, with 16 bases lying between them. There are 18 residues in the CDR3. Germline V lookup: CDR1 SGHVS, CDR2 FNYEAQ. CDR3 DNA sequence: TGTGCCAGCAGCTTAGCGCCGAGCGGCATCCAAAGCACAGATACGCAGTATTTT. Translation gives CASSLAPSGIQSTDTQYF. Full variable domain (remainder filled in from reference TRBV7-6 and TRBJ2-3): GAGVSQSPRYKVTKRGQDVALRCDPISGHVSLYWYRQALGQGPEFLTYFNYEAQQDKSGLPNDRFSAERPEGSISTLTIQRTEQRDSAMYRCASSLAPSGIQSTDTQYFGPGTRLTVL.

The J gene is TRBJ2-1, the V gene TRBV6-1; 7 bases are a match to TRBD1. Losses at the gene ends were 5 bases for V and 0 bases for J; bases not matched to a gene: 4. The CDR3 has 15 residues. Germline V gene sequence: CDR1 MNHNS, CDR2 SASEGT. The DNA for the CDR3 is TGTGCCAGCAGTCCACAGGGGACCTCCTACAATGAGCAGTTCTTC. Translated, it gives CASSPQGTSYNEQFF.

The J gene is TRBJ2-3, the V gene TRBV7-2, with D maybe TRBD2 (5 bases). V was shortened by 2 bases and J by 4 bases, with 19 bases between the two germline ends. Germline V lookup: CDR1 SGHTA, CDR2 FQGNSA. This CDR3 is 17 amino acids long. The CDR3 loop is CASSLSALGSSADTQYF. CDR3 sequence (DNA): TGTGCCAGCAGCTTATCAGCCCTAGGGAGTAGCGCAGATACGCAGTATTTT.

The chain links TRBV30 to TRBJ2-3; 13 nucleotides agree with TRBD2. This CDR3 contains 16 residues. V shed 1 base and J 4 bases; nucleotides not matched to a gene: 5. Germline-derived CDR1 and CDR2 are GTSNPN and SVGIG (reference sequence). The CDR3 nucleotides are TGTGCCTGGAGTGCCGGACTAGCGGGAGATGCAGATACGCAGTATTTT. Protein sequence: CAWSAGLAGDADTQYF.

The chain carries TRBV5-6 and TRBJ1-5, with D possibly TRBD1 on 6 matching bases. Germline assignment: CDR1 SGHDT and CDR2 YYEEEE. There are 16 residues in the CDR3. Between the trimmed V and J ends, which lost 4 bases and 0 bases, there was a span of 14 bases. The DNA of the CDR3 is TGTGCCAGCAGCCTAAGGGGGGGATATAGCAATCAGCCCCAGCATTTT. It is translated as CASSLRGGYSNQPQHF.

V and J are TRBV25-1 and TRBJ2-5; a possible D gene is TRBD2 (6 bases). There are 14 residues in the CDR3. Trimming cost V 1 base and J 5 bases, with 11 bases left between them. Per the germline V gene, CDR1 is MGHDK and CDR2 is SYGVNS. CDR3 sequence reads: CASSEFGGGETQYF. In nucleotides, the CDR3 is TGTGCCAGCAGTGAATTTGGTGGAGGGGAGACCCAGTACTTC.

The V call is TRBV29-1, the J call TRBJ2-2; 9 bases match TRBD1. The germline gives CDR1 SQVTM, CDR2 ANQGSEA. The junction had 2 bases not matched to a gene; V was cut back by 6 bases and J by 0 bases. The CDR3 is 14 amino acids. The CDR3 sequence is CSVRQGANTGELFF. CDR3 sequence (DNA): TGCAGCGTCCGACAGGGGGCGAACACCGGGGAGCTGTTTTTT.

V gene TRBV4-3 combines with J gene TRBJ2-3, with D hard to call. The CDR3 is made up of 14 amino acids. Germline V CDR1 and CDR2: LGHNA, YSLEER. V was cut by 4 bases and J by 5 bases, with 13 bases left in between. CDR3 region: CASSPMQQLDTQYF. The CDR3 DNA sequence: TGCGCCAGCAGCCCGATGCAACAGCTAGATACGCAGTATTTT.

The V gene is TRBV19, the J gene TRBJ1-3; weak D call: TRBD1 (6 bases). This CDR3 comprises 11 residues. V shed 8 bases and J shed 12 bases, with 14 bases lying between them. Germline values: CDR1 LNHDA, CDR2 SQIVND (reference sequence). CDR3 loop: CASGSQGSIYF. In nucleotides, the CDR3 is TGTGCCAGTGGATCACAGGGTAGCATATATTTT.

This chain uses TRBV5-4 with TRBJ2-3, with 7 positions matching TRBD2. The CDR3 extends over 19 amino acids. Germline-derived CDR1 and CDR2 are SGHNT and YYREEE (reference sequence). The ends lost 0 bases at V and 0 bases at J; junction bases unmatched: 13. The DNA of the CDR3 is TGTGCCAGCAGCTTGGTGGGAACTAGCGACCTCCTTAGCACAGATACGCAGTATTTT. Translated, it gives CASSLVGTSDLLSTDTQYF.

Here the CDR3 DNA reads TGTGCCAGCAGGACAGGGGGAGAAGAGACCCAGTACTTC. This codes for CASRTGGEETQYF. This chain joins TRBV2 and TRBJ2-5; TRBD1 agrees at 9 bases. V shed 6 bases, J shed 3 bases, and the junction held 2 bases outside the gene matches. Germline CDR1 and CDR2: SNHLY and FYNNEI. The CDR3 runs to 13 residues.

The genes are TRBV29-1 and TRBJ1-2; 9 bases agree with TRBD1. With 6 bases clipped from V and 3 bases from J, the junction kept 5 bases outside the gene matches. This CDR3 is built from 13 residues. From germline, CDR1 is SQVTM and CDR2 ANQGSEA. CDR3 sequence (DNA): TGCAGCGTCACAGGGGGCGCGGACTATGGCTACACCTTC. It specifies CSVTGGADYGYTF.

The chain employs TRBV7-2 and TRBJ2-7, with D maybe TRBD2 (6 bases). This CDR3 contains 15 residues. Per germline, CDR1 SGHTA and CDR2 FQGNSA. The V and J ends lost 1 base and 0 bases respectively, with 10 bases between them. The CDR3 region is CASSLDGSSSYEQYF. In nucleotides, the CDR3 is TGTGCCAGCAGCTTAGACGGGAGCAGCTCCTACGAGCAGTACTTC. Variable domain in full (rest from reference TRBV7-2 and TRBJ2-7): GAGVSQSPSNKVTEKGKDVELRCDPISGHTALYWYRQSLGQGLEFLIYFQGNSAPDKSGLPSDRFSAERTGGSVSTLTIQRTQQEDSAVYLCASSLDGSSSYEQYFGPGTRLTVT.

This clone was seen just once. The V and J genes are TRBV5-1 and TRBJ2-5, with D tentatively TRBD2 (6 bases). Germline CDR1 reads SGHRS; CDR2 reads YFSETQ. Trimming left V 0 bases short and J 3 bases short, with 15 bases between. This CDR3 spans 16 amino acids. This chain's CDR3 is CASSLAPGGVEETQYF. DNA for the CDR3: TGCGCCAGCAGCTTGGCCCCTGGCGGGGTTGAAGAGACCCAGTACTTC.